This T cell receptor (beta chain) was identified during a study of blood T cell repertoires in COVID-19. Study details: There were acute and convalescent COVID-19 samples, and they came from the United States, Italy and Spain. Sources were T cells, B-cell-depleted T cells, or PBMCs; the material itself was cDNA or gDNA.

V was clipped by 5 bases and J by 4 bases, with 21 bases between them. Germline CDR1 and CDR2: GTSNPN and SVGIG (reference sequence). The CDR3 has 15 amino acids. Per the original methods: How many nucleated cells were present was estimated from reference gene primer amplification. Produced via immunoSEQ multiplex PCR; TCRdb's table is partial and in-frame only. That table supplies the V and J calls and clone size; D and trimming were determined from the DNA. The sample comprises over 400,000 clones, less than 90% of which are singletons, and about 8% rests with the top ten. Patients from Seattle were sampled longitudinally, starting during active infection.

The chain uses TRBV30 and TRBJ2-7, with a weak D call TRBD2 (5 bases). The clonotype originates from a woman aged 50 to 65 with COVID-19, enrolled during active disease. Sequencing was done on a sample of peripheral blood. CDR3 in DNA: TGTGCCTGGGGCCCTCGAGGGCGGTTAGGGTACGAGCAGTACTTC. It is translated as CAWGPRGRLGYEQYF.